The clone carrying this TCR beta chain was counted a few times. Its specificity is unknown. The CDR3 spans 14 residues. V was cut by 3 bases and J by 1 base, with 8 bases left in between. MiXCR, run by TCRdb on the 5' RACE reads, gives a single entry per CDR3 protein. This table holds a few hundred thousand distinct CDR3 sequences, 20% found once. The sample originates from a study of T-cell memory formation after mild COVID-19. Study-wide points: Clones that shrank (day 15 to 85) were balanced CD4/CD8, whereas later expanders leaned CD4+.

The V and J genes are TRBV12-3 or TRBV12-4 and TRBJ2-3; D gene unclear. The source is a man aged 18 to 29 who had mild COVID-19 (a few samples of this study predate the infection). Cell type and time point are not known. Sequences were obtained from PBMCs or a T cell subset sorted from them (not recorded which). CDR3 in amino acids: CASSFTTGTDTQYF. The DNA for the CDR3 is TGTGCCAGCAGTTTTACCACGGGCACAGATACGCAGTATTTT.